This paragraph reports one T cell receptor beta chain. Its antigen remains unknown. Profiling relied on immunoSEQ multiplex PCR, and the TCRdb table lists in-frame clones only, not all of them. The sample shows 85,000 to 90,000 clones, around 90% of them seen only once. The data are from a study of T cell responses to AZD1222 COVID-19 vaccine. Whole-study findings and limits: Donors were largely white British and mainly female; clonal diversity was possibly underestimated.

The CDR3 is 18 amino acids. Trimming shortened V by 1 base and J by 1 base, and 17 bases separated the two germline ends. Germline V lookup: CDR1 MGHRA, CDR2 YSYEKL. This specimen was peripheral blood, taken 28 days after the second AZD1222 dose. This receptor was obtained from an adult who received the AZD1222 COVID-19 vaccine. The V gene is TRBV4-1, the J gene TRBJ2-4; tentatively, D is TRBD1 or TRBD2 (5 bases each). CDR3 bases: TGCGCCAGCAGCCAAGTCGGTGTCGGCAGGGAGGCCAAAAACATTCAGTACTTC. Protein product: CASSQVGVGREAKNIQYF.